Detailed here is one TCR beta chain. A read error may account for a junction end that differs from germline. Using immunoSEQ multiplex PCR, the repertoire was profiled, and TCRdb retains in-frame clones only, with some absent. Among roughly 150,000 clones listed, roughly nine tenths were seen once. This CDR3 region has 23 residues. CDR1 and CDR2 from the germline V gene are ENHRY and SYGVKD. The data derive from a study of blood T cell repertoires in COVID-19. Sequencing used peripheral blood. J is TRBJ2-3 and V is TRBV10-3; 11 nucleotides agree with TRBD2. The sequence was collected from a young man with COVID-19, enrolled during active disease. CDR3 loop: CAIRGWGAGEDPPSGRTPDTHYF. The CDR3 DNA follows: TGTGCCATCAGGGGCTGGGGGGCCGGGGAGGACCCTCCTAGCGGGAGGACCCCAGATACGCATTATTTT.